The entry below gives a single T cell receptor (beta chain) sequence along with its context. Its antigen is currently unknown. Measured with immunoSEQ multiplex PCR; TCRdb has only the in-frame clones, and not every one. The sample records almost 85,000 clones, roughly 91% being singletons. The sample originates from a study of graft-versus-host responses after intestinal transplantation. CDR3 length: 14 amino acids. Looked up from germline, CDR1 is SGHNT and CDR2 is YENEEA. The J segment lost 5 bases and the V segment lost 5 bases, leaving 3 bases of the junction unmatched. The sample consisted of unstimulated CD4+ T cells sorted from spleen or lymph node cells, taken before intestinal transplant. This chain links TRBV11-3 with TRBJ2-7; 13 nucleotides align to TRBD2. The sequence came from a human donor who received an intestinal transplant. CDR3 DNA sequence: TGTGCCAGCAGCATGGGACTAGCGGGAAACGAGCAGTACTTC. This encodes CASSMGLAGNEQYF.